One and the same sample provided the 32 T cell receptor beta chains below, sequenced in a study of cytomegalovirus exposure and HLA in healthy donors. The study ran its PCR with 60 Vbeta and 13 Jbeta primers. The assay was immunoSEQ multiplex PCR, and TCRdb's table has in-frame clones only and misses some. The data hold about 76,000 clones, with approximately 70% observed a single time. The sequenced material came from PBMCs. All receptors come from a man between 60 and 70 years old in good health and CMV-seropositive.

In DNA form, the CDR3 reads TGTGCCAGTACCGAAGGGGGACATCAGCCTATTAGCAATCAGCCCCAGCATTTT. It is translated as CASTEGGHQPISNQPQHF. This chain joins TRBV19 and TRBJ1-5; tentatively, D is TRBD1 (6 bases). This CDR3 comprises 18 residues. V shed 7 bases and J shed 0 bases, with 22 bases lying between them. Germline CDR1 reads LNHDA; CDR2 reads SQIVND (reference sequence).

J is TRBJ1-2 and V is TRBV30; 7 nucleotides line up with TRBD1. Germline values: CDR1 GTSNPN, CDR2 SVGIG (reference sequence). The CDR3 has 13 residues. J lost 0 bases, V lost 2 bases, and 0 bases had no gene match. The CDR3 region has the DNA TGTGCCTGGAGTCAGGGGGCTAACTATGGCTACACCTTC. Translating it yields CAWSQGANYGYTF.

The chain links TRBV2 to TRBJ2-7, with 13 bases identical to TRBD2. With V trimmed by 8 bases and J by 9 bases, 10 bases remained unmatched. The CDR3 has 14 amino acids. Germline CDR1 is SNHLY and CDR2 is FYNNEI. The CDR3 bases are TGTGCCAGCCTAACTAGCGGGAGGGCCGAGGCGCAGTACTTC. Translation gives CASLTSGRAEAQYF.

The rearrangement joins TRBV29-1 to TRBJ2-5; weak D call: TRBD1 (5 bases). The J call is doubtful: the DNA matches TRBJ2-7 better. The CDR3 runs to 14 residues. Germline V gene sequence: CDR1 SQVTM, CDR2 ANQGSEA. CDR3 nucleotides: TGCAGCGTTGAAGATGAGAACAGGAACCACGAGCAGTACTTC. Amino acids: CSVEDENRNHEQYF.

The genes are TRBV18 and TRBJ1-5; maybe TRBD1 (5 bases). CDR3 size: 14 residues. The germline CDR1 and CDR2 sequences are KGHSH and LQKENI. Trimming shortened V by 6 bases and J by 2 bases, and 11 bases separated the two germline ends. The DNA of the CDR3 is TGTGCCAGCTCGGACATTGCGGGCAATCAGCCCCAGCATTTT. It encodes CASSDIAGNQPQHF.

This CDR3 reads CASSQGGGALYEQFF. CDR3 DNA sequence: TGCGCCAGCAGCCAAGGCGGGGGGGCTTTATATGAGCAGTTCTTC. The chain combines TRBV4-3 with TRBJ2-1; 9 nucleotides line up with TRBD2. V trimming: 1 base; J trimming: 8 bases; junction bases outside the gene matches: 6. Germline V gives CDR1 LGHNA, CDR2 YSLEER. This CDR3 spans 15 amino acids.

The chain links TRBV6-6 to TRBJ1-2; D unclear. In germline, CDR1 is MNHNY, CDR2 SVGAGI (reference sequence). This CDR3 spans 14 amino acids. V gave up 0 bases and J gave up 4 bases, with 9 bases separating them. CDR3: CASSYSVRFYGYTF. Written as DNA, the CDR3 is TGTGCCAGCAGTTACTCGGTCAGGTTCTATGGCTACACCTTC.

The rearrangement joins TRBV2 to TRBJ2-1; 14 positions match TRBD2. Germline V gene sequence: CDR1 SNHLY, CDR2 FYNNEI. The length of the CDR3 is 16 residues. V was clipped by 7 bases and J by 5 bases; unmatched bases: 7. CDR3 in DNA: TGTGCCAGCATAGTGGAGGGACTAGCGGGGGACAATGAGCAGTTCTTC. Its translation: CASIVEGLAGDNEQFF.

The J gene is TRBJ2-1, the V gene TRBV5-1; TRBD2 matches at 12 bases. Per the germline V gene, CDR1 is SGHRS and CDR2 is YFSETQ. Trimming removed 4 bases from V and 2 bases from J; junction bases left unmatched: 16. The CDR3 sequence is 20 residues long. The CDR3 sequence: CASSPEGTSGFSGTYNEQFF. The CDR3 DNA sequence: TGCGCCAGCAGCCCAGAAGGGACTAGCGGGTTCAGCGGAACCTACAATGAGCAGTTCTTC.

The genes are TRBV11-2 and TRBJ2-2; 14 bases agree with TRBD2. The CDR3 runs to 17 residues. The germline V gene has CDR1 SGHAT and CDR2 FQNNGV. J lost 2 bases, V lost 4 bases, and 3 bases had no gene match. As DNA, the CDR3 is TGTGCCAGCAGCTCCGGGACTAGCGGGAGAAACACCGGGGAGCTGTTTTTT. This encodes CASSSGTSGRNTGELFF.

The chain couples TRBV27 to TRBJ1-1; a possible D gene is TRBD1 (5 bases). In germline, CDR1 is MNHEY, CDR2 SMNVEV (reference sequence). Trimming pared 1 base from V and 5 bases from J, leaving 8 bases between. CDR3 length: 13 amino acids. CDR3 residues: CASSLLGHTEAFF. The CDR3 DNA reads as TGTGCCAGCAGTTTATTGGGGCATACTGAAGCTTTCTTT.

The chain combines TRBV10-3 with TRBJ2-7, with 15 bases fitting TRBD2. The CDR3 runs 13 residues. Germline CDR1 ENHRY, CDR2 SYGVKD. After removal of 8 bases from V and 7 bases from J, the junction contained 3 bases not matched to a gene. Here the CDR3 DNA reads TGTGCCATCCTGGGACTAGCGGGGGGTGAGCAGTACTTC. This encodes CAILGLAGGEQYF.

The CDR3 loop reads CASSLRQGKETQYF. CDR3 coding DNA: TGTGCCAGCAGCTTAAGACAGGGGAAAGAGACCCAGTACTTC. The chain uses TRBV13 and TRBJ2-5, with TRBD1 matching 8 bases. Unmatched junction bases numbered 2, after V lost 2 bases and J lost 3 bases. Germline loops: CDR1 PRHDT, CDR2 FYEKMQ (reference sequence). The CDR3 extends over 14 amino acids.

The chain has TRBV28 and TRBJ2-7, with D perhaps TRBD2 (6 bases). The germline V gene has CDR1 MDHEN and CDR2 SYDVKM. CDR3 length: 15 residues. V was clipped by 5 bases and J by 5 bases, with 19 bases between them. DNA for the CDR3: TGTGCCAGCAGTCGCGGCCGGAGGGCCCCCCACGAGCAGTACTTC. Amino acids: CASSRGRRAPHEQYF.

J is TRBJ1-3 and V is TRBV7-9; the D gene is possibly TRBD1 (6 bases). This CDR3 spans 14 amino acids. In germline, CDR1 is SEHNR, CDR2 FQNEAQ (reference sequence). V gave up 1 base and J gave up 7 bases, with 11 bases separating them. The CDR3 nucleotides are TGTGCCAGCAGCTTAGGGACAGTCTATAACACCATATATTTT. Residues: CASSLGTVYNTIYF.

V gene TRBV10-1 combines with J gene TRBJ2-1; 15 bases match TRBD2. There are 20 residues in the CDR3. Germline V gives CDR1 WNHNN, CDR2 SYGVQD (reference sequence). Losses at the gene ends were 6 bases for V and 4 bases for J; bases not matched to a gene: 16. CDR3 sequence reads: CASSDRSRTSGGARYNEQFF. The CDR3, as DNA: TGCGCCAGCAGCGACCGATCCCGGACTAGCGGGGGGGCGAGATACAATGAGCAGTTCTTC.

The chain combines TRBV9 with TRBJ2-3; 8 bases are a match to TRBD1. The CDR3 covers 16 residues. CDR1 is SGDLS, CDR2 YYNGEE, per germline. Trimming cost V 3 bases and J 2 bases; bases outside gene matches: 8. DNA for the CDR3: TGTGCCAGCAGCGCCCCGGGACAGGTACTCACAGATACGCAGTATTTT. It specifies CASSAPGQVLTDTQYF.

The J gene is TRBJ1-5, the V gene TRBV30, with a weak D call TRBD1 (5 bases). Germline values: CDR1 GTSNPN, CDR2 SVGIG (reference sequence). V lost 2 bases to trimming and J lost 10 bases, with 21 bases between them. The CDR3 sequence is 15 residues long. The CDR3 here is CAWSHAGGELKPQHF. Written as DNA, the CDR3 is TGTGCCTGGAGTCACGCAGGAGGGGAATTGAAACCCCAGCATTTT.

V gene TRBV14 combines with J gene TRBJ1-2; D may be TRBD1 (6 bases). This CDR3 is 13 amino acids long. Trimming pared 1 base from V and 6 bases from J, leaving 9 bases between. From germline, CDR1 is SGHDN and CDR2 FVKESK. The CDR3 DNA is TGTGCCAGCAGCCAAGGGACAGAGAATGGCTACACCTTC. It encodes CASSQGTENGYTF.

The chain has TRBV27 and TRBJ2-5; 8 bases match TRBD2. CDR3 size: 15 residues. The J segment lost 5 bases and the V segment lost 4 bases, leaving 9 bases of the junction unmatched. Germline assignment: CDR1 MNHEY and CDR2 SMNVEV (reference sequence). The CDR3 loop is CASSSRGGRHETQYF. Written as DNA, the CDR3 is TGTGCCAGCAGTTCCCGCGGGGGGCGTCACGAGACCCAGTACTTC.

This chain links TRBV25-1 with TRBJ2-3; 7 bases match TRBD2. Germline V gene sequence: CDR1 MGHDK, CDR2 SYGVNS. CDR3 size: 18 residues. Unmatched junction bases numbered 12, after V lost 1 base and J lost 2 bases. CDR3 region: CASSEWGTTGGNTDTQYF. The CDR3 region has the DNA TGTGCCAGCAGTGAATGGGGGACTACGGGTGGGAACACAGATACGCAGTATTTT.

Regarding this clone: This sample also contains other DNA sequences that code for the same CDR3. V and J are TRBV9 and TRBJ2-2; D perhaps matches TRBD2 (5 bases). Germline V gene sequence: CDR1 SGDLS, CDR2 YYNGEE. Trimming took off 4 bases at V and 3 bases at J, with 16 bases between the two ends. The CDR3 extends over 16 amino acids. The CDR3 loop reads CASSSLASSYTGELFF. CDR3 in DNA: TGTGCCAGCAGCTCCCTAGCTAGCAGCTACACCGGGGAGCTGTTTTTT.

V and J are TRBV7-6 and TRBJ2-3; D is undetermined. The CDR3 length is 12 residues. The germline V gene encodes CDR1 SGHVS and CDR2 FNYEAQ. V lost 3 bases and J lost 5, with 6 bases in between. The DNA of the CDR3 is TGTGCCAGCAGCTTTTCCGGAGATACGCAGTATTTT. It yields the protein CASSFSGDTQYF.

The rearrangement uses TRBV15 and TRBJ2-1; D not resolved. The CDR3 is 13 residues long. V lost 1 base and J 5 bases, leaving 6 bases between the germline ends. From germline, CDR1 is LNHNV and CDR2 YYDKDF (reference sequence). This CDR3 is CATSRVRHNEQFF. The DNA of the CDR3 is TGTGCCACCAGCAGAGTGAGGCACAATGAGCAGTTCTTC.

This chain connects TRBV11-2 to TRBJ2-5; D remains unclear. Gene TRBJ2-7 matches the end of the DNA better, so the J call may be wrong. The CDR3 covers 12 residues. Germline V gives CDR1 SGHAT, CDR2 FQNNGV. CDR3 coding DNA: TGTGCCAGCAGCTTGTTACGCTACGAGCAGTACTTC. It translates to CASSLLRYEQYF.

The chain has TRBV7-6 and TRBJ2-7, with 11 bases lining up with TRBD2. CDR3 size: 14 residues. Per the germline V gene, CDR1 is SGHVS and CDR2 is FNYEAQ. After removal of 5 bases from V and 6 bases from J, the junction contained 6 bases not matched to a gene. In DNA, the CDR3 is TGTGCCAGCAGCCCGACTAGCGGGAAGGTCGAGCAGTACTTC. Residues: CASSPTSGKVEQYF.

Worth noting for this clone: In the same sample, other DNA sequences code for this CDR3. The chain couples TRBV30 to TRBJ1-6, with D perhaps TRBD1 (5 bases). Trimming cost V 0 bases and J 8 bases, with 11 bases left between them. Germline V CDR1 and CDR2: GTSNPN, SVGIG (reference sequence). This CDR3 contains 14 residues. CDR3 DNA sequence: TGTGCCTGGAGTGTACGGGCGGGGGATTCACCCCTCCACTTT. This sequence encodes CAWSVRAGDSPLHF.

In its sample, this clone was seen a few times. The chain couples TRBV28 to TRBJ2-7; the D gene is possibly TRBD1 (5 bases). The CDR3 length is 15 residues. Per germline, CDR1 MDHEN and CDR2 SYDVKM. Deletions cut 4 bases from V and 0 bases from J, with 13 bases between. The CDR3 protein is CASSSSGFSSYEQYF. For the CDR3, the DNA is TGTGCCAGCAGTTCCTCAGGGTTTAGCTCCTACGAGCAGTACTTC.

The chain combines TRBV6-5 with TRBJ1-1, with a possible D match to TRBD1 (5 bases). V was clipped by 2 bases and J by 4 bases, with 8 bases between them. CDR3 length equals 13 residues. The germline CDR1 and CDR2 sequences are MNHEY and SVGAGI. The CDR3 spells CASSYGTGTEAFF. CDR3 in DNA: TGTGCCAGCAGTTACGGCACAGGCACTGAAGCTTTCTTT.

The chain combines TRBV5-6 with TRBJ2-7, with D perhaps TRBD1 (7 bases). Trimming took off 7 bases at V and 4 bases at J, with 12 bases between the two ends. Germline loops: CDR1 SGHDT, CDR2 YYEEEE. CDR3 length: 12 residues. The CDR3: CASQEGAYEQYF. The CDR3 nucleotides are TGTGCCAGCCAGGAGGGGGCATACGAGCAGTACTTC.

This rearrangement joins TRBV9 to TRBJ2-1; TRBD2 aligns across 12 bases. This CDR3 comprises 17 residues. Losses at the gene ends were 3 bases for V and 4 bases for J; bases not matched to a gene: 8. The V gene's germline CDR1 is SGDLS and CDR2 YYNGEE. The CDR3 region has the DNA TGTGCCAGCAGCGACCCTAGCGGGGGGGATGGATACAATGAGCAGTTCTTC. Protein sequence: CASSDPSGGDGYNEQFF.

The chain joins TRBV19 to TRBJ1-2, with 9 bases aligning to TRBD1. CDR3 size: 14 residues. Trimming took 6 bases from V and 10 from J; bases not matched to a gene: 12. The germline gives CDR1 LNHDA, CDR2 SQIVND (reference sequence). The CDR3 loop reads CASSPNPGQGYYTF. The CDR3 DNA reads TGTGCCAGTAGCCCCAACCCGGGACAGGGTTACTACACCTTC.